This paragraph reports one TCR beta chain. This clone's antigen is unknown. Base quality data are lacking; no much larger clone is found one base away. The sample is drawn from a study of blood T cell repertoires in COVID-19 (TCRdb year 2020). About the study as a whole: Samples from collaborators originated in the United States, Italy and Spain and spanned both the acute and convalescent phases of COVID-19. The prospective study material was composed of cDNA or gDNA derived from T cells, B-cell-depleted T cells, or PBMCs. The dataset comprised deeply sampled blood TCRbeta repertoires from subjects exposed to, actively infected with, or recovered from COVID-19. The repertoires were made available in a free public database intended to serve as a resource for research on the immune response to SARS-CoV-2. The samples were drawn from two sources: the first 160 participants of the ongoing ImmuneRACE study, and 950 to 1,500 subjects contributed by 6 global collaborators. A de-identified subject ID, COVID-19 status, age in years and sex were almost always included in the sample metadata. Where available, HLA class I and class II types were obtained from metadata supplied by the sample provider rather than from assay-based typing. The investigation overall reported the following: Clinical and demographic metadata were provided uncurated, with the amount varying by source and participant.

Inclusive of the bounding cysteine and phenylalanine, the CDR3 is 14 residues long. Only the CDR3 part of the read is kept: 42 bases, read in frame from the first base. The V end loses 5 bases and the J end loses 6 bases, and a stretch of 15 bases separates them. Sequences LNHDA (CDR1) and SQIVND (CDR2) are obtained from the germline V gene (reference sequence). TCRbeta CDR3 regions were amplified from genomic DNA using the immunoSEQ Assay, a bias-controlled multiplex PCR. In the authors' own workflow: The number of nucleated cells in each sample was estimated from the amplification of reference gene primers within the assay. To quantify the absolute abundance of each unique TCRbeta CDR3 rearrangement, sequence reads were collapsed and filtered. For each sample, productive Simpson clonality was calculated as the square root of Simpson's diversity index over productive rearrangements. Held by TCRdb, this immuneACCESS table contains in-frame sequences only and omits some clones. Under half of the omission traces to an unresolved V gene where checked; the cause of the rest is unknown. V and J calls and clone size are copied from that table; D and trimming were computed from the DNA. The table for this sample lists about 88,000 clones; about nine tenths of them were counted only once. The ten largest clones take up 15% of the sample.

The collaborating institutions used their own protocols to collect whole blood in K2EDTA tubes. For TCRbeta analysis, collaborator samples were shipped as frozen whole blood, as isolated PBMCs, or as DNA extracted from either sample type. Sample: peripheral blood. This sequence uses TRBV19 and TRBJ2-3, and perhaps TRBD1 as D gene, on 6 matching bases. This TCR derives from a male donor with acute or convalescent COVID-19. The nucleotide sequence reads TGTGCCAGTAGTCCGGGACATCTGTCCGATACGCAGTATTTT. This sequence encodes CASSPGHLSDTQYF.